Listed below are T cell receptor beta chains from one sample, sequenced in a study of cytomegalovirus exposure and HLA in healthy donors. The data were produced by immunoSEQ multiplex PCR, yet TCRdb's version contains in-frame clones alone and is incomplete. Among about 160,000 clones listed, about 79% were seen once. Sequenced sample: PBMCs. The receptors stem from a woman in her forties or fifties in good health and CMV-seropositive. Both conserved end residues are part of each CDR3. Each record gives: J gene, V gene, D gene, clone size, CDR3 protein, CDR3 DNA. A D gene is named only where the DNA matches it firmly. Size is stated for part of the rows, as once, few or many counts, or as a class when the clone is expanded.

>TRBJ2-7|TRBV5-1|NA|NA
CASSLASRQDSYEQYF
TGCGCCAGCAGCTTGGCCTCGAGACAGGACTCCTACGAGCAGTACTTC
>TRBJ2-1|TRBV29-1|TRBD1|NA
CSEALWQGADNEQFF
TGCAGTGAGGCCCTATGGCAGGGGGCAGACAATGAGCAGTTCTTC
>TRBJ2-5|TRBV20-1|NA|NA
CSVFKETQYF
TGCAGTGTCTTTAAAGAGACCCAGTACTTC
>TRBJ2-7|TRBV10-3|NA|NA
CAISEIADSYEQYF
TGTGCCATCAGTGAAATAGCGGACTCCTACGAGCAGTACTTC
>TRBJ2-7|TRBV9|TRBD1|NA
CASSVGTANYEQYF
TGTGCCAGCAGCGTCGGGACAGCGAACTACGAGCAGTACTTC
>TRBJ1-1|TRBV28|TRBD1|NA
CASSSRDRGPEAFF
TGTGCCAGCAGTTCCCGGGACAGGGGGCCTGAAGCTTTCTTT
>TRBJ2-1|TRBV7-3|TRBD2|NA
CASSYRLAGLGEQFF
TGTGCCAGCAGCTATAGACTAGCGGGATTGGGTGAGCAGTTCTTC
>TRBJ1-1|TRBV7-6|TRBD1|few
CASSLEGAPVNTEAFF
TGTGCCAGCAGCCTAGAGGGGGCCCCTGTGAACACTGAAGCTTTCTTT
>TRBJ2-3|TRBV5-6|NA|NA
CASSLSYFSTDTQYF
TGTGCCAGCAGCTTGAGCTACTTTAGTACAGATACGCAGTATTTT
>TRBJ2-2|TRBV6-5|TRBD1|NA
CASSYYWTGLTGELFF
TGTGCCAGCAGTTACTACTGGACAGGGTTAACCGGGGAGCTGTTTTTT
>TRBJ1-2|TRBV28|NA|once
CASRSGTYGYTF
TGTGCCAGCCGATCAGGGACATATGGCTACACCTTC
>TRBJ2-1|TRBV28|TRBD2|once
CASRLAGGINEQFF
TGTGCCAGCAGGTTAGCGGGGGGTATCAATGAGCAGTTCTTC
>TRBJ2-3|TRBV5-1|TRBD2|NA
CASSSSSGGGADTQYF
TGCGCCAGCAGCTCTTCTAGCGGGGGGGGTGCAGATACGCAGTATTTT
>TRBJ2-5|TRBV7-9|NA|once
CASSGSAGLKETQYF
TGTGCCAGCAGCGGAAGTGCGGGCTTGAAAGAGACCCAGTACTTC
>TRBJ1-1|TRBV4-3|TRBD1|NA
CASSHSPGQGIGEAFF
TGCGCCAGCAGCCACTCACCGGGACAGGGGATCGGTGAAGCTTTCTTT
>TRBJ1-2|TRBV7-9|TRBD1|NA
CASSSPFWDRDGYTF
TGTGCCAGCAGCTCCCCCTTTTGGGACAGAGATGGCTACACCTTC
>TRBJ2-5|TRBV2|NA|NA
CASSDLGGAETQYF
TGTGCCAGCAGTGATTTGGGAGGAGCTGAGACCCAGTACTTC
>TRBJ2-1|TRBV2|NA|NA
CAGSEGGDSYNEQFF
TGTGCCGGTTCCGAAGGCGGGGACTCCTACAATGAGCAGTTCTTC
>TRBJ1-1|TRBV7-9|NA|NA
CASSLEGVRNTEAFF
TGTGCCAGCAGCTTAGAAGGGGTGAGGAACACTGAAGCTTTCTTT
>TRBJ2-1|TRBV7-2|NA|NA
CASSLAADSYNEQFF
TGTGCCAGCAGCTTAGCGGCGGACTCCTACAATGAGCAGTTCTTC
>TRBJ1-2|TRBV7-9|TRBD1|NA
CASSPGQGGGYTF
TGTGCCAGCAGCCCAGGACAGGGGGGTGGCTACACCTTC
>TRBJ1-4|TRBV9|TRBD1|NA
CASSEYTGTGSEKLFF
TGTGCCAGCAGCGAATACACCGGGACAGGGAGTGAAAAACTGTTTTTT
>TRBJ1-1|TRBV5-4|TRBD1|NA
CASRGTGADEAFF
TGTGCCAGCAGGGGAACAGGGGCTGATGAAGCTTTCTTT
>TRBJ1-1|TRBV2|TRBD1|NA
CASSAWTGVVTEAFF
TGTGCCAGCAGTGCCTGGACAGGGGTTGTTACTGAAGCTTTCTTT
>TRBJ2-1|TRBV18|NA|NA
CASSPSLAILNEQFF
TGTGCCAGCTCACCCAGCCTAGCGATTTTGAATGAGCAGTTCTTC
>TRBJ1-2|TRBV5-1|NA|NA
CASSLGGSEGGYTF
TGCGCCAGCAGCTTGGGTGGCAGTGAGGGTGGCTACACCTTC
>TRBJ1-1|TRBV30|TRBD1|NA
CAWSETGVIGAFF
TGTGCCTGGAGTGAAACAGGGGTTATTGGAGCTTTCTTT
>TRBJ2-2|TRBV5-6|NA|NA
CASSSAFEVWGELFF
TGTGCCAGCAGCTCCGCCTTCGAGGTTTGGGGGGAGCTGTTTTTT
>TRBJ1-1|TRBV14|NA|NA
CASSQGVGGWNTEAFF
TGTGCCAGCAGCCAAGGGGTGGGAGGCTGGAACACTGAAGCTTTCTTT
>TRBJ1-4|TRBV4-1|TRBD1|NA
CASSPRQGATNEKLFF
TGCGCCAGCAGCCCACGTCAGGGGGCAACTAATGAAAAACTGTTTTTT
>TRBJ1-1|TRBV19|NA|NA
CASNMGRKNTEAFF
TGTGCCAGTAACATGGGCCGCAAAAACACTGAAGCTTTCTTT
>TRBJ1-2|TRBV19|TRBD1|few
CASTWTGRNYGYTF
TGTGCCAGTACCTGGACAGGGCGCAACTATGGCTACACCTTC
>TRBJ1-4|TRBV4-3|TRBD1|few
CASSQSSGTGRGGSNEKLFF
TGCGCCAGCAGCCAGAGTTCGGGGACAGGGAGAGGAGGGTCTAATGAAAAACTGTTTTTT
>TRBJ1-5|TRBV11-1|NA|NA
CASSLRTDSNQPQHF
TGTGCCAGCAGCTTACGGACAGATAGCAATCAGCCCCAGCATTTT
>TRBJ2-2|TRBV30|NA|NA
CAWSPLGGSAGELFF
TGTGCCTGGAGTCCCTTGGGGGGTTCAGCCGGGGAGCTGTTTTTT
>TRBJ2-2|TRBV9|TRBD2|NA
CASSASAGGPAGELFF
TGTGCCAGCAGCGCCTCTGCGGGGGGACCTGCCGGGGAGCTGTTTTTT
>TRBJ1-1|TRBV27|NA|NA
CASSLSSGVLNTEAFF
TGTGCCAGCAGTTTATCGTCGGGGGTTTTGAACACTGAAGCTTTCTTT
>TRBJ2-5|TRBV5-1|TRBD2|few
CASSYTGTSGGAETQYF
TGCGCCAGCAGCTATACCGGGACTAGCGGGGGGGCTGAGACCCAGTACTTC
>TRBJ1-3|TRBV19|NA|NA
CASSLSVSSGNTIYF
TGTGCCAGTAGTTTGTCAGTCAGCTCTGGAAACACCATATATTTT
>TRBJ1-2|TRBV6-4|TRBD1|once
CASSDSNFVSQGRYGYTF
TGTGCCAGCAGTGACTCGAATTTTGTGTCACAGGGGAGATATGGCTACACCTTC
>TRBJ2-3|TRBV19|TRBD1|once
CASSTHRGDTQYF
TGTGCCAGTAGTACCCACAGGGGTGATACGCAGTATTTT
>TRBJ1-1|TRBV7-9|NA|NA
CASSFQPLTEAFF
TGTGCCAGCAGCTTTCAGCCACTAACTGAAGCTTTCTTT
>TRBJ1-3|TRBV7-2|TRBD1|NA
CASSLDSTGSGNTIYF
TGTGCCAGCAGCCTCGATTCGACAGGGTCAGGAAACACCATATATTTT
>TRBJ1-1|TRBV30|NA|NA
CAWSAQTNTEAFF
TGTGCCTGGAGTGCACAGACGAACACTGAAGCTTTCTTT
>TRBJ1-2|TRBV15|NA|NA
CATSRDNYGYTF
TGTGCCACCAGCCGGGATAACTATGGCTACACCTTC
>TRBJ1-5|TRBV5-5|TRBD1|NA
CASSWGQGSNQPQHF
TGTGCCAGCAGCTGGGGACAGGGGAGCAATCAGCCCCAGCATTTT
>TRBJ1-2|TRBV4-3|NA|NA
CASSPGGRYGYTF
TGCGCCAGCAGCCCGGGGGGGCGCTATGGCTACACCTTC
>TRBJ1-1|TRBV7-2|NA|NA
CASSSGPRGIAFF
TGTGCCAGCAGCTCCGGGCCTAGGGGAATCGCTTTCTTT